The 27 T cell receptor beta chains below were found in one sample sequenced in a study of Ad26.COV2.S vaccination and SARS-CoV-2 variants (dated by TCRdb to the early 2020s). Reading the label with the study, this specimen's treatment or condition is: roughly 20 received Ad26.COV2.S at low or high dose, single or two shots; 5 received placebo; per-sample allocation not given. For vaccine and placebo recipients, the sequenced repertoires came from samples collected on day 63 after the first injection. Library preparation used the immunoSEQ multiplex PCR assay. TCRdb retrieved this table from immuneACCESS and kept in-frame rearrangements only. Not all clones are present; in checked studies, unresolved V genes account for under half, and no reason is known for the remainder. In all, the sample holds about 480,000 clones, and approximately 90% of those were seen once. 10% to 15% of the sample is held by the ten biggest clonotypes.

Sequences were derived from peripheral blood, sampled in a trial of Ad26.COV2.S vaccine versus placebo. These receptors were obtained from a person between 18 and 65 years old who received the Ad26.COV2.S COVID-19 vaccine or a placebo.

The chain is built from TRBV7-6 and TRBJ2-6; D might be TRBD2 (6 bases). Germline-derived CDR1 and CDR2 are SGHVS and FNYEAQ. Between the trimmed V and J ends, which lost 5 bases and 1 base, there was a span of 15 bases. The CDR3 is 17 residues long. The CDR3 region is CASSHGTPTSGANVLTF. The CDR3 nucleotides are TGTGCCAGCAGCCACGGGACTCCTACTTCTGGGGCCAACGTCCTGACTTTC.

This clone has more than one count but fewer than ten. V is TRBV5-1 and J is TRBJ2-7; possibly TRBD1 for D (6 bases). V was trimmed by 0 bases and J by 7 bases, leaving 14 bases between them. Germline lookup yields CDR1 SGHRS and CDR2 YFSETQ. The CDR3 is 14 residues long. The CDR3 spells CASSLGGPAREQYF. In nucleotides, the CDR3 is TGCGCCAGCAGCTTGGGGGGGCCTGCTAGAGAGCAGTACTTC.

CDR3 DNA sequence: TGTGCCAGCAGTACTCGACAGGGGGGGAATGAGCAGTTCTTC. It codes for CASSTRQGGNEQFF. The chain combines TRBV28 with TRBJ2-1; 9 bases fit TRBD1. The V segment lost 5 bases and the J segment 7 bases; nucleotides outside the gene matches: 6. Germline assignment: CDR1 MDHEN and CDR2 SYDVKM. The CDR3 is 14 residues long.

V and J are TRBV6-2 or TRBV6-3 and TRBJ1-4; a possible D gene is TRBD1 (5 bases). This CDR3 spans 15 amino acids. From germline, CDR1 is MNHEY and CDR2 SVGEGT. V shed 2 bases and J shed 7 bases, with 14 bases lying between them. The CDR3 DNA sequence: TGTGCCAGCAGTTACCGGGGACGTGTCGGTGAAAAACTGTTTTTT. Protein sequence: CASSYRGRVGEKLFF.

The V gene is TRBV7-2, the J gene TRBJ2-2; D is perhaps TRBD1 (6 bases). Trimming stripped 4 bases from V and 7 bases from J, with 13 bases between. The CDR3 runs to 14 residues. The germline V gene encodes CDR1 SGHTA and CDR2 FQGNSA. Written as DNA, the CDR3 is TGTGCCAGCAGCTCAACAGGGTTTGGCGGGGAGCTGTTTTTT. Translating it yields CASSSTGFGGELFF.

The genes are TRBV7-8 and TRBJ2-5, with D perhaps assigned TRBD1 or TRBD2 (6 bases each). Trimming took 9 bases from V and 3 from J, leaving 14 bases between them. The germline V gene has CDR1 SGHVS and CDR2 FQNEAQ. There are 13 residues in the CDR3. The CDR3 bases are TGTGCCAGTACGGAGGGGACAAAAGAGACCCAGTACTTC. Translated, it gives CASTEGTKETQYF.

This sequence joins TRBV6-5 and TRBJ2-7; D is unresolved. CDR3 length: 11 amino acids. Germline values: CDR1 MNHEY, CDR2 SVGAGI. The V and J ends lost 4 bases and 0 bases respectively, with 1 base between them. The CDR3 is CASSFSYEQYF. The CDR3 bases are TGTGCCAGCAGTTTCTCCTACGAGCAGTACTTC.

The rearrangement links TRBV19 to TRBJ1-5, with D maybe TRBD1 (5 bases). CDR1 is LNHDA, CDR2 SQIVND, per germline (reference sequence). V was pared by 1 base and J by 6 bases, with 13 bases between. The CDR3 spans 15 residues. The CDR3 loop reads CASSIGEAGSQPQHF. For the CDR3, the DNA is TGTGCCAGTAGTATAGGAGAAGCAGGGAGTCAGCCCCAGCATTTT.

Details on this clone: Its ends do not fully match the called genes, so a read error is possible. The gene calls are TRBV5-1 and TRBJ2-7, with TRBD2 as a possible D gene (6 bases). Germline V gene data show CDR1 as SGHRS and CDR2 as YFSETQ. The CDR3 has 13 residues. CDR3 in amino acids: CASSAGPVYAQYF. The CDR3, as DNA: TGCGCCAGCAGCGCGGGACCGGTCTACGCGCAGTACTTC.

CDR3 sequence reads: CATSRDYKSDTQYF. The CDR3 coding sequence is TGTGCCACCAGCAGGGATTACAAATCAGATACGCAGTATTTT. The chain employs TRBV15 and TRBJ2-3; the D is unclear. This CDR3 contains 14 residues. V was clipped by 3 bases and J by 4 bases, with 11 bases between them. Germline V CDR1 and CDR2: LNHNV, YYDKDF (reference sequence).

The V and J genes are TRBV19 and TRBJ1-1, with TRBD1 identical over 10 bases. V lost 7 bases to trimming and J lost 4 bases; unmatched junction nucleotides: 21. From germline, CDR1 is LNHDA and CDR2 SQIVND (reference sequence). CDR3 length: 19 residues. The CDR3, as DNA: TGTGCCAGTACCCCGAGGGACAGGGGAGGCTTTGGGGTTGGCACTGAAGCTTTCTTT. It translates to CASTPRDRGGFGVGTEAFF.

V and J are TRBV6-5 and TRBJ2-3; 7 bases map to TRBD1. The trim removed 6 bases at V and 2 bases at J, leaving 5 bases unmatched. This CDR3 has 14 amino acids. CDR1 and CDR2 from the germline V gene are MNHEY and SVGAGI. The CDR3 DNA reads as TGTGCCAGCAGCACAGGGGTCCCCACAGATACGCAGTATTTT. Protein sequence: CASSTGVPTDTQYF.

This clone showed up just a few times. The rearrangement uses TRBV14 and TRBJ1-2, with D hard to call. From germline, CDR1 is SGHDN and CDR2 FVKESK. Trimming shortened V by 0 bases and J by 5 bases, and 7 bases separated the two germline ends. The CDR3 has 13 residues. CDR3 sequence reads: CASSQDVGYGYTF. CDR3 coding DNA: TGTGCCAGCAGCCAAGACGTGGGGTATGGCTACACCTTC.

The chain carries TRBV7-6 and TRBJ2-1; D is undetermined. The V gene lost 1 base and the J gene lost 2 bases, with 15 bases spanning the gap. The CDR3 extends over 17 amino acids. Germline loops: CDR1 SGHVS, CDR2 FNYEAQ. CDR3 region: CASSLVTGKSTYNEQFF. The CDR3 nucleotides are TGTGCCAGCAGCTTAGTTACCGGAAAGAGCACCTACAATGAGCAGTTCTTC. Based on the CDR3 plus reference TRBV7-6 and TRBJ2-1, the full variable domain is GAGVSQSPRYKVTKRGQDVALRCDPISGHVSLYWYRQALGQGPEFLTYFNYEAQQDKSGLPNDRFSAERPEGSISTLTIQRTEQRDSAMYRCASSLVTGKSTYNEQFFGPGTRLTVL.

The V and J genes are TRBV28 and TRBJ1-2, with D unclear. Germline V gives CDR1 MDHEN, CDR2 SYDVKM. This CDR3 has 12 amino acids. The CDR3 here is CDRDPTNYGYTF. CDR3 DNA: TGTGACCGCGACCCAACTAACTATGGCTACACCTTC.

This chain connects TRBV9 to TRBJ2-7, with D perhaps TRBD1 (6 bases). CDR1 is SGDLS and CDR2 is YYNGEE in the germline V gene. V dropped 5 bases and J dropped 1 base, with 16 bases sitting between them. CDR3 size: 15 residues. CDR3 protein: CASSTGTLGSYEQYF. The CDR3 bases are TGTGCCAGCAGTACCGGGACACTGGGGTCCTACGAGCAGTACTTC.

This sequence joins TRBV5-4 and TRBJ1-5; D is possibly TRBD1 (6 bases). CDR1 and CDR2 (germline): SGHNT, YYREEE (reference sequence). The CDR3 has 13 amino acids. Trimming removed 4 bases at V and 8 bases at J, with 13 bases between. The CDR3 loop is CASSAWGAEPQHF. The CDR3 DNA sequence: TGTGCCAGCAGCGCCTGGGGGGCTGAGCCCCAGCATTTT.

This clone turned up a few times. This chain links TRBV7-9 with TRBJ2-2, with unresolved D. V dropped 1 base and J dropped 6 bases, with 6 bases sitting between them. The CDR3 runs to 13 residues. CDR1 is SEHNR and CDR2 is FQNEAQ in the germline V gene (reference sequence). The CDR3 sequence is CASSLVEAGELFF. As DNA, the CDR3 is TGTGCCAGCAGCTTAGTAGAAGCCGGGGAGCTGTTTTTT.

The chain has TRBV9 and TRBJ2-2; 7 bases agree with TRBD1. CDR1 is SGDLS and CDR2 is YYNGEE in the germline V gene. V was clipped by 3 bases and J by 4 bases; unmatched bases: 3. This CDR3 comprises 14 residues. Here the CDR3 DNA reads TGTGCCAGCAGCGACGACAGGGTCACCGGGGAGCTGTTTTTT. Encoded protein: CASSDDRVTGELFF.

The chain is built from TRBV6-2 or TRBV6-3 and TRBJ1-1; 9 nucleotides agree with TRBD1. This CDR3 comprises 15 residues. V gave up 6 bases and J gave up 10 bases; unmatched junction bases: 15. CDR1 and CDR2 from the germline V gene are MNHEY and SVGEGT. The CDR3: CASSLFRDRDGGAFF. The CDR3 nucleotides read TGTGCCAGCAGCCTTTTCCGGGACAGGGATGGGGGAGCTTTCTTT.

The genes are TRBV5-4 and TRBJ1-2, with 9 bases identical to TRBD1. Germline V gives CDR1 SGHNT, CDR2 YYREEE (reference sequence). The CDR3 is 15 amino acids. V dropped 1 base and J dropped 5; count of bases not matched to a gene: 6. This chain's CDR3 is CASSLLGQGFYGYTF. The DNA for the CDR3 is TGTGCCAGCAGCTTGCTTGGACAGGGGTTTTATGGCTACACCTTC.

This clone showed up just a few times. The rearrangement uses TRBV2 and TRBJ2-1; D unclear. The CDR3 totals 13 residues. Trimming left V 5 bases short and J 6 bases short, with 11 bases between. Germline assignment: CDR1 SNHLY and CDR2 FYNNEI. CDR3 coding DNA: TGTGCCAGCAGTCGTGAGACTTTCAATGAGCAGTTCTTC. Protein product: CASSRETFNEQFF.

V gene TRBV4-1 combines with J gene TRBJ2-2; a weak D match, TRBD2 (6 bases). This CDR3 spans 16 amino acids. Germline-derived CDR1 and CDR2 are MGHRA and YSYEKL. V shed 0 bases and J shed 6 bases, with 14 bases lying between them. The CDR3 loop is CASSQDSRVAAGELFF. The CDR3 nucleotides read TGCGCCAGCAGCCAAGATAGCCGAGTAGCGGCCGGGGAGCTGTTTTTT.

The rearrangement joins TRBV28 to TRBJ2-7, with TRBD1 matching over 8 bases. From germline, CDR1 is MDHEN and CDR2 SYDVKM. The CDR3 spans 13 residues. Losses at the gene ends were 6 bases for V and 9 bases for J; bases not matched to a gene: 10. CDR3 nucleotides: TGTGCCAGCAGGACAGGGGCGGACCGGGTGCAGTACTTC. Its protein product is CASRTGADRVQYF.

The rearrangement joins TRBV5-4 to TRBJ1-2; maybe TRBD1 (6 bases). The CDR3 contains 14 residues. V was trimmed by 3 bases and J by 10 bases, leaving 19 bases between them. From germline, CDR1 is SGHNT and CDR2 YYREEE (reference sequence). DNA for the CDR3: TGTGCCAGCAGCTCCATCGACAGGCTTGAGGTCTACACCTTC. Translated: CASSSIDRLEVYTF.

Concerning this clone: At the DNA level, this CDR3 is encoded by other sequences in the same sample as well. The V gene is TRBV19, the J gene TRBJ2-7, with unresolved D. Germline-derived CDR1 and CDR2 are LNHDA and SQIVND (reference sequence). CDR3 length equals 13 residues. V was trimmed by 0 bases and J by 3 bases, leaving 6 bases between them. Here the CDR3 reads CASSIEQNYEQYF. The CDR3 DNA reads as TGTGCCAGTAGTATAGAACAGAACTACGAGCAGTACTTC.

The V and J genes are TRBV6-5 and TRBJ1-6; D is uncertain. Germline CDR1 is MNHEY and CDR2 is SVGAGI. Trimming removed 8 bases at V and 9 bases at J, with 17 bases between. The CDR3 runs to 14 residues. In DNA form, the CDR3 reads TGTGCCAGCCTGCCGGTTGTGCAGCCTTCACCCCTCCACTTT. Amino acid sequence: CASLPVVQPSPLHF.